The rows below give T cell receptor beta chains drawn from one sample of a study of identifying expanded T cells in peripheral blood. Method: immunoSEQ multiplex PCR; TCRdb's copy keeps in-frame clones and lacks some. In the table there are 50,000 to 75,000 clones, about four fifths of which are singletons. Sequencing used blood. The receptor set was obtained from a person aged 18 to 75 in good health. Each CDR3 is given with its conserved first and last residue. D genes are given only for firm matches. The listing skips clone size in some rows; elsewhere it reads once, few, many or a size class.

size: .
D: TRBD1
J: TRBJ1-1
V: TRBV10-3
CDR3: CAISDLDPRGDRALGAFF
DNA: TGTGCCATCAGTGATTTGGACCCCCGAGGGGACAGGGCTTTAGGAGCTTTCTTT

size: .
D: .
J: TRBJ2-7
V: TRBV28
CDR3: CASSPSGPRDSLF
DNA: TGTGCCAGCAGCCCGTCGGGACCCAGGGATTCCCTCTTC

size: .
D: TRBD2
J: TRBJ2-5
V: TRBV5-1
CDR3: CASSGRPGLAQETQYF
DNA: TGCGCCAGCAGCGGGCGACCGGGACTAGCACAAGAGACCCAGTACTTC

size: .
D: TRBD1
J: TRBJ2-3
V: TRBV5-1
CDR3: CASSVTGGTDTQYF
DNA: TGCGCCAGCAGTGTGACAGGGGGCACAGATACGCAGTATTTT

size: .
D: .
J: TRBJ2-7
V: TRBV10-3
CDR3: CAITTDGGYEQYF
DNA: TGTGCCATCACCACGGACGGGGGCTACGAGCAGTACTTC

size: .
D: .
J: TRBJ2-2
V: TRBV6-6
CDR3: CASSSGRDHTGELFF
DNA: TGTGCCAGCAGTTCCGGCAGGGATCACACCGGGGAGCTGTTTTTT

size: .
D: TRBD1
J: TRBJ1-3
V: TRBV2
CDR3: CASSELGGTGNTIYF
DNA: TGTGCCAGCAGTGAATTAGGGGGCACTGGAAACACCATATATTTT

size: .
D: .
J: TRBJ2-7
V: TRBV5-4
CDR3: CASSLFSGYEQYF
DNA: TGTGCCAGCAGCTTGTTCAGCGGGTACGAGCAGTACTTC

size: .
D: TRBD1
J: TRBJ1-6
V: TRBV5-8
CDR3: CASSPPGRGGSPLHF
DNA: TGTGCCAGCAGCCCCCCGGGCAGGGGGGGTTCACCCCTCCACTTT

size: .
D: TRBD1
J: TRBJ1-4
V: TRBV30
CDR3: CAWSLWTGELFF
DNA: TGTGCCTGGAGTTTATGGACAGGTGAACTGTTTTTT

size: once
D: .
J: TRBJ1-1
V: TRBV25-1
CDR3: CASSGWTNTEAFF
DNA: TGTGCCAGCAGTGGTTGGACGAACACTGAAGCTTTCTTT

size: .
D: .
J: TRBJ2-3
V: TRBV2
CDR3: CASSLAGTGRRTDTQYF
DNA: TGTGCCAGCAGCCTGGCCGGGACTGGGAGGCGCACAGATACGCAGTATTTT

size: .
D: TRBD2
J: TRBJ2-7
V: TRBV7-9
CDR3: CASSPLGNSGRGAYEQYF
DNA: TGTGCCAGCAGCCCTTTGGGAAATAGCGGGAGGGGCGCCTACGAGCAGTACTTC

size: .
D: TRBD1
J: TRBJ1-5
V: TRBV2
CDR3: CASSEGQGSQPQHF
DNA: TGTGCCAGCAGTGAAGGACAGGGATCTCAGCCCCAGCATTTT

size: .
D: .
J: TRBJ2-4
V: TRBV6-1
CDR3: CASSERTLAKNIQYF
DNA: TGTGCCAGCAGTGAACGGACTCTAGCCAAAAACATTCAGTACTTC

size: .
D: TRBD1
J: TRBJ2-2
V: TRBV4-1
CDR3: CASSPKGDRDTGELFF
DNA: TGCGCCAGCAGCCCGAAAGGGGACAGGGACACCGGGGAGCTGTTTTTT

size: .
D: TRBD1
J: TRBJ2-7
V: TRBV6-5
CDR3: CASSYKGQGRGWQYF
DNA: TGTGCCAGCAGTTACAAGGGACAGGGTAGAGGTTGGCAGTACTTC

size: .
D: TRBD2
J: TRBJ2-7
V: TRBV6-1
CDR3: CASSEQTSSKGGEQYF
DNA: TGTGCCAGCAGTGAACAGACTAGCTCCAAAGGAGGGGAGCAGTACTTC

size: .
D: TRBD1
J: TRBJ1-3
V: TRBV4-2
CDR3: CASSRDRETGNTIYF
DNA: TGTGCCAGCAGCCGGGACAGGGAAACGGGAAACACCATATATTTT

size: .
D: TRBD1
J: TRBJ1-1
V: TRBV9
CDR3: CASSVRAGGEAFF
DNA: TGTGCCAGCAGCGTACGCGCAGGGGGTGAAGCTTTCTTT

size: .
D: .
J: TRBJ2-1
V: TRBV4-1
CDR3: CASSQVPRGKNSPARFF
DNA: TGCGCCAGCAGTCAAGTACCCAGGGGAAAGAACTCCCCTGCGAGGTTCTTC

size: .
D: TRBD2
J: TRBJ2-3
V: TRBV2
CDR3: CATVAGGPKYF
DNA: TGTGCCACCGTAGCGGGAGGGCCTAAGTATTTT

size: once
D: .
J: TRBJ2-1
V: TRBV5-8
CDR3: CASSLGTQPEGWGYNEQFF
DNA: TGTGCCAGCAGCTTGGGAACCCAACCGGAGGGGTGGGGATACAATGAGCAGTTCTTC

size: few
D: TRBD1
J: TRBJ1-4
V: TRBV6-6
CDR3: CASSSRQGTNEKLFF
DNA: TGTGCCAGCAGTTCTAGACAGGGCACAAATGAAAAACTGTTTTTT

size: .
D: .
J: TRBJ2-7
V: TRBV29-1
CDR3: CSVKGGRDEQYF
DNA: TGCAGCGTTAAGGGGGGGCGGGACGAGCAGTACTTC

size: .
D: TRBD1
J: TRBJ2-3
V: TRBV29-1
CDR3: CSVEVAGTGLDTQYF
DNA: TGCAGCGTTGAAGTGGCCGGGACAGGGTTGGATACGCAGTATTTT

size: .
D: .
J: TRBJ2-3
V: TRBV15
CDR3: CATSRASTDTQYF
DNA: TGTGCCACCAGCAGAGCTAGCACAGATACGCAGTATTTT

size: .
D: TRBD1
J: TRBJ2-3
V: TRBV5-4
CDR3: CASSQDRAHTDTQYF
DNA: TGTGCCAGCAGCCAAGACAGGGCCCACACAGATACGCAGTATTTT

size: .
D: .
J: TRBJ1-1
V: TRBV6-1
CDR3: CASRAPGQNTEAFF
DNA: TGTGCCAGCAGAGCCCCCGGGCAGAACACTGAAGCTTTCTTT

size: .
D: .
J: TRBJ2-1
V: TRBV11-2
CDR3: CASSRFQDMDEQFF
DNA: TGTGCCAGCAGCCGTTTCCAGGACATGGATGAGCAGTTCTTC

size: once
D: .
J: TRBJ1-1
V: TRBV5-6
CDR3: CASSSRDGNTEAFF
DNA: TGTGCCAGCAGCTCAAGGGACGGCAATACTGAAGCTTTCTTT

size: .
D: .
J: TRBJ1-2
V: TRBV19
CDR3: CASSIPGAGANYGYTF
DNA: TGTGCCAGTAGTATACCTGGGGCAGGAGCTAACTATGGCTACACCTTC

size: .
D: .
J: TRBJ2-3
V: TRBV4-1
CDR3: CASSQVGTRDTQYF
DNA: TGCGCCAGCAGCCAAGTGGGGACGCGAGATACGCAGTATTTT

size: few
D: .
J: TRBJ1-5
V: TRBV15
CDR3: CATSRLDQPQHF
DNA: TGTGCCACCAGCAGATTAGACCAGCCCCAGCATTTT

size: .
D: .
J: TRBJ1-5
V: TRBV6-5
CDR3: CASSDGRSNQPQHF
DNA: TGTGCCAGCAGCGACGGGCGGAGCAATCAGCCCCAGCATTTT

size: .
D: .
J: TRBJ2-7
V: TRBV4-3
CDR3: CASSQVLRGRQYF
DNA: TGCGCCAGCAGCCAAGTTCTACGGGGCAGGCAGTACTTC

size: .
D: TRBD2
J: TRBJ2-2
V: TRBV5-4
CDR3: CASSSPSGRATGELFF
DNA: TGTGCCAGCAGCAGTCCTAGCGGGAGGGCGACCGGGGAGCTGTTTTTT

size: .
D: .
J: TRBJ1-1
V: TRBV18
CDR3: CASSPQNTEAFF
DNA: TGTGCCAGCTCACCTCAGAACACTGAAGCTTTCTTT

size: .
D: .
J: TRBJ2-6
V: TRBV6-4
CDR3: CASSGPRGPSGANVLTF
DNA: TGTGCCAGCAGTGGGCCGCGGGGACCCTCTGGGGCCAACGTCCTGACTTTC

size: .
D: .
J: TRBJ2-7
V: TRBV6-5
CDR3: CATGALPYEQYF
DNA: TGTGCCACGGGCGCCTTGCCCTACGAGCAGTACTTC

size: .
D: .
J: TRBJ2-2
V: TRBV29-1
CDR3: CSVGEHGELFF
DNA: TGCAGCGTTGGGGAGCACGGGGAGCTGTTTTTT

size: .
D: .
J: TRBJ2-2
V: TRBV7-9
CDR3: CASSWRTANTGELFF
DNA: TGTGCCAGCAGCTGGCGGACAGCGAACACCGGGGAGCTGTTTTTT

size: .
D: .
J: TRBJ2-5
V: TRBV2
CDR3: CASSEYLTETQYF
DNA: TGTGCCAGCAGTGAATACCTAACAGAGACCCAGTACTTC

size: once
D: TRBD2
J: TRBJ2-5
V: TRBV9
CDR3: CASSVETGAGTQYF
DNA: TGTGCCAGCAGCGTAGAAACGGGAGCGGGAACCCAGTACTTC

size: .
D: .
J: TRBJ1-2
V: TRBV30
CDR3: CAWRDSETGPNYGYTF
DNA: TGTGCCTGGAGAGACTCCGAGACGGGGCCTAACTATGGCTACACCTTC

size: .
D: TRBD2
J: TRBJ2-7
V: TRBV28
CDR3: CASSLTSGRGYEQYF
DNA: TGTGCCAGCAGTCTGACTAGCGGGAGGGGCTACGAGCAGTACTTC

size: .
D: TRBD2
J: TRBJ2-2
V: TRBV12-5
CDR3: CASGSVSGSYGGELFF
DNA: TGTGCTAGTGGTTCGGTCAGCGGGAGTTACGGCGGGGAGCTGTTTTTT

size: .
D: .
J: TRBJ1-6
V: TRBV4-1
CDR3: CASSQAPGVLNSPLHF
DNA: TGCGCCAGCAGCCAAGCCCCGGGAGTGCTTAATTCACCCCTCCACTTT

size: .
D: .
J: TRBJ2-7
V: TRBV6-1
CDR3: CASRRDSYEQYF
DNA: TGTGCCAGTCGCAGGGACTCCTACGAGCAGTACTTC

size: .
D: .
J: TRBJ2-5
V: TRBV30
CDR3: CAWSRRPVGPKETQYF
DNA: TGTGCCTGGAGTCGAAGGCCCGTGGGACCCAAAGAGACCCAGTACTTC

size: .
D: TRBD1
J: TRBJ1-1
V: TRBV30
CDR3: CAWTQRDRRKDEAFF
DNA: TGTGCCTGGACCCAAAGGGACAGGAGGAAGGATGAAGCTTTCTTT

size: few
D: .
J: TRBJ1-5
V: TRBV2
CDR3: CASSGSQGQRGLLGNQPQHF
DNA: TGTGCCAGCAGTGGGTCTCAGGGCCAGAGGGGCCTCCTTGGCAATCAGCCCCAGCATTTT

size: .
D: TRBD2
J: TRBJ2-7
V: TRBV9
CDR3: CARTGRKRERERFYEQYF
DNA: TGTGCCAGGACCGGAAGGAAGCGAGAGCGGGAGCGTTTTTACGAGCAGTACTTC

size: .
D: .
J: TRBJ1-2
V: TRBV14
CDR3: CASSQEAGAVGYTF
DNA: TGTGCCAGCAGCCAAGAGGCAGGGGCCGTAGGCTACACCTTC